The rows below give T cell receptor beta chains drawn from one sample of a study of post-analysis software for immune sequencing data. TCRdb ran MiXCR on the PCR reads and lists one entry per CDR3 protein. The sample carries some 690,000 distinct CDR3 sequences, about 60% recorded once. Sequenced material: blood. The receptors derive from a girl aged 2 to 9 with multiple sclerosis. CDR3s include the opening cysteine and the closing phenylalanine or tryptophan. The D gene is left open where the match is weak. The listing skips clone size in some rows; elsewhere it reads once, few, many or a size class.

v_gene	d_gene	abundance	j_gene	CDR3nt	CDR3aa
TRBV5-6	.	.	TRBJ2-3	TGTGCCAGCAGCTACAACATTGATACGCAGTATTTT	CASSYNIDTQYF
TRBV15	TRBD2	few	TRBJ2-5	TGTGCCACCAGCCCCCGAGCGGGGGGCGAGACCCAGTACTTC	CATSPRAGGETQYF
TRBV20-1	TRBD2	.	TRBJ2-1	TGCAGTGCTTTCCGACTAGCGGGGGCATACAATGAGCAGTTCTTC	CSAFRLAGAYNEQFF
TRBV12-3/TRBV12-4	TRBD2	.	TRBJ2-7	TGTGCCAGCAGTTTCCGCGGGAGGTACACCCAGTACTTC	CASSFRGRYTQYF
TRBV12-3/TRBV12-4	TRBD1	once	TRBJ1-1	TGTGCCAGCAGGACAGGGCGCCGGTTGAACACTGAAGCTTTCTTT	CASRTGRRLNTEAFF
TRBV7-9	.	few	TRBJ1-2	TGTGCCAGCAGCTTTGTAGGGAACGACTATGGCTACACCTTC	CASSFVGNDYGYTF
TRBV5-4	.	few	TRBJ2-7	TGTGCCAGCAGCCAACCGGGACAAGCCTACGAGCAGTACTTC	CASSQPGQAYEQYF
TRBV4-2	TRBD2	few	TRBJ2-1	TGTGCCAGCAGCCATGCATCCGGGACTAGCGTTTACAATGAGCAGTTCTTC	CASSHASGTSVYNEQFF
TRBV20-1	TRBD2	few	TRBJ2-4	TGCAGTGCTACCCCACCGCGGGAGAGTCCCTTAGCCAAAAACATTCAGTACTTC	CSATPPRESPLAKNIQYF
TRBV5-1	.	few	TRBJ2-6	TGCGCCAGCAGCTTGGCCGGGATTACCGGGGCCAACGTCCTGACTTTC	CASSLAGITGANVLTF
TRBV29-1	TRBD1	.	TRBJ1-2	TGCAGCGGGAGGACAGGGGGCGTCAGTGGCTACACCTTC	CSGRTGGVSGYTF
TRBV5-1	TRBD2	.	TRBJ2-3	TGCGCCAGCAGCCCGACTAGCGGGGATGCGCAGTATTTT	CASSPTSGDAQYF
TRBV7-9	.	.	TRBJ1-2	TGTGCCAGCAGCCTCGAAACAGGGTCGGCTGGCTACACCTTC	CASSLETGSAGYTF
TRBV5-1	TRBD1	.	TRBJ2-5	TGCGCCAGCAGCTTGGAGTTGGGGACAGAAGAGACCCAGTACTTC	CASSLELGTEETQYF
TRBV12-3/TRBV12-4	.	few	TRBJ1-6	TGTGCCAGCAGGAGGGGGTCTAATTCACCCCTCCACTTT	CASRRGSNSPLHF
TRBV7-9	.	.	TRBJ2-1	TGTGCCAGCAGCTTAGAGGCCAGGGGATTTCCTCGGAATGAGCAGTTCTTC	CASSLEARGFPRNEQFF
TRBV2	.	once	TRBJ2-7	TGTGCCAGCAGTGAATATACCCTGACAGGTATCTCCTACGAGCAGTACTTC	CASSEYTLTGISYEQYF
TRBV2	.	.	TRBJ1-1	TGTGCCAGCAGTGATGGAGGGGTTGAAGCTTTCTTT	CASSDGGVEAFF
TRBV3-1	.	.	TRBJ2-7	TGTGCCAGCAGCCAAGATAGAGGTTCGGGGGGCAACTACGAGCAGTACTTC	CASSQDRGSGGNYEQYF
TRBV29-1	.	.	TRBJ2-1	TGCAGCGTCTGGGGAGAGGATGAGCAGTTCTTC	CSVWGEDEQFF
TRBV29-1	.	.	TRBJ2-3	TGCAGCGTTGAAGCCCCAGATACGCAGTATTTT	CSVEAPDTQYF
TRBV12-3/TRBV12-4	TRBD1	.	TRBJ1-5	TGTGCCAGCAGTATGGGGCAGGGGGGTCAGCCCCAGCATTTT	CASSMGQGGQPQHF
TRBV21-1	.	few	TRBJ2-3	TGTGCCAGCCTTGCAGGAGTCAGGATACCAGATACGCAGTATTTT	CASLAGVRIPDTQYF
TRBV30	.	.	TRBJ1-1	TGTGCCTGGATATTTGGACAGACCTTTCCCCCCCCCGTGGACAACACTGAAGCTTTCTTT	CAWIFGQTFPPPVDNTEAFF
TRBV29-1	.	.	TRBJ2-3	TGCAGCGTTGTCGCTTTTCACACAGATACGCAGTATTTT	CSVVAFHTDTQYF
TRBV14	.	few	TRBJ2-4	TGTGCCAGCAGCCAAGGGGATAACATTCAGTACTTC	CASSQGDNIQYF
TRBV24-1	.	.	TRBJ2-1	TGTGCCACCAGGGAAACGGGAGCCTACAATGAGCAGTTCTTC	CATRETGAYNEQFF
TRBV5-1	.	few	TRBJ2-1	TGCGCCAGCAGCTCCGACACTTACAATGAGCAGTTCTTC	CASSSDTYNEQFF
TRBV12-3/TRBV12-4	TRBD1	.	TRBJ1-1	TGTGCCAGCCGCAGGGGGAGAGAGGGACGGACTGAAGCTTTCTTT	CASRRGREGRTEAFF
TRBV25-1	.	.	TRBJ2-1	TGTGCCAGCAGTGAAGGGGGGTTTAGATACAATGAGCAGTTCTTC	CASSEGGFRYNEQFF
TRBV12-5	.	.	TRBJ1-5	TGTGCTAGTGGTTTTGGGGGAACGCGGCCCCAGCATTTT	CASGFGGTRPQHF
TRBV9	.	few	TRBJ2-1	TGTGCCAGCAGCAAGGGACGCCCGGACGAGCAGTTCTTC	CASSKGRPDEQFF
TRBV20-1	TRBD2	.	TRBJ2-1	TGCAGTGCTAGAGAGGGACTAGCGGGAGGTGAGCAGTTCTTC	CSAREGLAGGEQFF
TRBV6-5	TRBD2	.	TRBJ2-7	TGTGCCAGCAGTCGGGGACTAGCCAGCTCCTACGAGCAGTACTTC	CASSRGLASSYEQYF
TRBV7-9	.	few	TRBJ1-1	TGTGCCAGCAGCTACAGGGAGAACACTGAAGCTTTCTTT	CASSYRENTEAFF
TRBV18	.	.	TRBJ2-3	TGTGCCAGCTCCCAGCTCGGAGGGCCCGATACGCAGTATTTT	CASSQLGGPDTQYF
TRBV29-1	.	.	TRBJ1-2	TGCAGCGCCAACAACGGGGGGCGTGGAGGCTACACCTTC	CSANNGGRGGYTF
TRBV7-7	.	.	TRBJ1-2	TGTGCCAGCAGCTTAAGAGGGGAAACTAACTATTGCTACACCTTC	CASSLRGETNYCYTF
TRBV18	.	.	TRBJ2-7	TGTGCCAGCTCACGGGGGATGGCCTACGAGCAGTACTTC	CASSRGMAYEQYF
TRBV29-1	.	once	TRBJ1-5	TGCAGCGCTGACCCCAATCAGCCCCAGCATTTT	CSADPNQPQHF
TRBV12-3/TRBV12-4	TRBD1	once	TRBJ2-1	TGTGCCAGCGGGACAGTTACCTACAATGAGCAGTTCTTC	CASGTVTYNEQFF
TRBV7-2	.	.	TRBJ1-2	TGTGCCAGCAGCTTCATTCGGTTTGATGGCTACACCTTC	CASSFIRFDGYTF